Sequencing of this T cell receptor (beta chain) was carried out in a study of shared clonotypes between healthy human individuals. Broader study findings: Larger estimated richness was generally recorded for naive subsets relative to memory subsets.

Worth noting for this clone: Its target is unknown. Distinct nucleotide sequences in the sample also encode this CDR3.

Sorted-subset replicate PCR reactions contained roughly 200 ng DNA, corresponding to 29,000 or so T cell genomes. The data were produced by immunoSEQ multiplex PCR, yet TCRdb's version contains in-frame clones alone and is incomplete. The sample has roughly 2.5 million clones, approximately 94% seen once. Both subsets, CD45RA+ naive and CD45RA-negative memory, were split from the CD4+ cells. The CDR3 is 15 amino acids. Looked up from germline, CDR1 is SGHRS and CDR2 is YFSETQ. The germline V and J ends were trimmed by 0 bases and 1 base, with 9 bases remaining between them. The chain combines TRBV5-1 with TRBJ2-3, with D tentatively TRBD2 (6 bases). This clonotype originated in a man aged 18 to 29 in good health. Specimen: naive CD4+ T cells sorted from blood. Subset denoted: CD45RA+ positively selected. The CDR3 sequence: CASSLARGGTDTQYF. The CDR3 DNA reads as TGCGCCAGCAGCTTGGCGCGGGGTGGCACAGATACGCAGTATTTT.